These 10 T cell receptor beta chains came from one sample sequenced in a study of T cell clonotyping in hematopoietic cell transplantation. The assay was immunoSEQ multiplex PCR, and TCRdb's table has in-frame clones only and misses some. The data show 15,000 to 20,000 clones, over 75% seen once. The sample consisted of PBMCs, taken 100 days after allogeneic stem cell transplant. The receptors come from a male patient aged 55 to 69 who had an allogeneic stem cell transplant from a related donor, so the T cells may come from the graft donor. Some clones in this sample may be carry-over from other donors' samples.

The gene calls are TRBV30 and TRBJ2-2; tentatively, D is TRBD2 (7 bases). The CDR3 extends over 16 amino acids. Per the germline V gene, CDR1 is GTSNPN and CDR2 is SVGIG (reference sequence). Trimming shortened V by 0 bases and J by 4 bases, and 15 bases separated the two germline ends. CDR3 DNA: TGTGCCTGGAGTGTACTGGCGGGGGCCCTCACCGGGGAGCTGTTTTTT. This codes for CAWSVLAGALTGELFF. Complete variable domain (other parts from reference TRBV30 and TRBJ2-2): SQTIHQWPATLVQPVGSPLSLECTVEGTSNPNLYWYRQAAGRGLQLLFYSVGIGQISSEVPQNLSASRPQDRQFILSSKKLLLSDSGFYLCAWSVLAGALTGELFFGEGSRLTVL.

The V call is TRBV7-2, the J call TRBJ2-1, with a possible D match to TRBD1 (5 bases). V shed 3 bases and J shed 5 bases, with 8 bases lying between them. The CDR3 covers 13 residues. CDR1 and CDR2 from the germline V gene are SGHTA and FQGNSA. In nucleotides, the CDR3 is TGTGCCAGCAGCTTCACAGGCGACAATGAGCAGTTCTTC. It specifies CASSFTGDNEQFF. Full variable domain (remainder filled in from reference TRBV7-2 and TRBJ2-1): GAGVSQSPSNKVTEKGKDVELRCDPISGHTALYWYRQSLGQGLEFLIYFQGNSAPDKSGLPSDRFSAERTGGSVSTLTIQRTQQEDSAVYLCASSFTGDNEQFFGPGTRLTVL.

This rearrangement joins TRBV27 to TRBJ2-5; tentative D call: TRBD1 (6 bases). CDR1 and CDR2 from the germline V gene are MNHEY and SMNVEV (reference sequence). Trimming removed 6 bases at V and 5 bases at J, with 19 bases between. This CDR3 region has 15 residues. The CDR3 is CASSPQGVGLETQYF. The CDR3 DNA sequence: TGTGCCAGCAGCCCACAGGGTGTTGGGTTGGAGACCCAGTACTTC.

For the CDR3, the DNA is TGTGCCAGTAGTAAGGACAGGGATGAAAAACTGTTTTTT. Its translation: CASSKDRDEKLFF. The chain links TRBV19 to TRBJ1-4; 8 bases are shared with TRBD1. The CDR3 runs to 13 residues. Trimming removed 4 bases from V and 6 bases from J; junction bases left unmatched: 1. Looked up from germline, CDR1 is LNHDA and CDR2 is SQIVND (reference sequence).

This clone was observed a single time. The chain couples TRBV30 to TRBJ1-2; D might be TRBD1 (6 bases). V gave up 0 bases and J gave up 7 bases, with 9 bases separating them. The V gene's germline CDR1 is GTSNPN and CDR2 SVGIG (reference sequence). The CDR3 is 12 residues long. CDR3: CAWSVQTGGYTF. The CDR3 bases are TGTGCCTGGAGTGTACAGACAGGTGGCTACACCTTC.

This CDR3 is CASSQRWGGQANEPQHF. The CDR3 DNA follows: TGCGCCAGCAGCCAAAGATGGGGGGGGCAGGCTAATGAGCCCCAGCATTTT. The chain carries TRBV4-1 and TRBJ1-5; tentatively, D is TRBD1 (6 bases). Trimming cost V 2 bases and J 8 bases, with 22 bases left between them. CDR1 and CDR2 from the germline V gene are MGHRA and YSYEKL. The CDR3 has 17 amino acids.

In DNA, the CDR3 is TGTGCCAGCAGTTTAAAGGGGGGATATGGCTACACCTTC. Protein product: CASSLKGGYGYTF. This rearrangement joins TRBV28 to TRBJ1-2; TRBD1 might be the D (6 bases). Germline CDR1 is MDHEN and CDR2 is SYDVKM. The ends were cut back, 2 bases at V and 5 bases at J, with 9 bases in the middle. The CDR3 is 13 amino acids.

The genes are TRBV5-1 and TRBJ2-7; D may match TRBD1 or TRBD2 (5 bases each). There are 14 residues in the CDR3. V gave up 4 bases and J gave up 2 bases, with 13 bases separating them. CDR1 is SGHRS, CDR2 YFSETQ, per germline. The CDR3 DNA sequence: TGCGCCAGCAGCCAGCAAGGGACCGCCTACGAGCAGTACTTC. Protein sequence: CASSQQGTAYEQYF.

The V call is TRBV5-6, the J call TRBJ2-7; perhaps TRBD1 as D (5 bases). The V gene lost 4 bases and the J gene lost 2 bases, with 16 bases spanning the gap. From germline, CDR1 is SGHDT and CDR2 YYEEEE. The CDR3 spans 15 residues. The CDR3 protein is CASSRGWQETYEQYF. CDR3 nucleotides: TGTGCCAGCAGCAGGGGTTGGCAGGAAACCTACGAGCAGTACTTC.

This CDR3 is CASSTSLGYDFTYEQYF. The CDR3 DNA reads as TGTGCCAGTAGTACTTCCCTGGGCTACGATTTTACCTACGAGCAGTACTTC. The rearrangement uses TRBV19 and TRBJ2-7; D call uncertain. Between the trimmed V and J ends, which lost 4 bases and 2 bases, there was a span of 21 bases. The CDR3 has 17 amino acids. Germline V gene sequence: CDR1 LNHDA, CDR2 SQIVND (reference sequence).